This T cell receptor beta chain is drawn from a study of PD-1 blockade in classical Hodgkin lymphoma. Whole-study results and caveats: Complete responders showed a baseline diversity that resembled the diversity of newly diagnosed patients.

Assay used: immunoSEQ multiplex PCR; TCRdb lists only in-frame clones, some missing. The repertoire holds tens of thousands of clones, with approximately 79% as singletons. With respect to this clone: Its antigen is not known.

Looked up from germline, CDR1 is ENHRY and CDR2 is SYGVKD. The CDR3 has 15 amino acids. Trimming shortened V by 4 bases and J by 4 bases, and 14 bases separated the two germline ends. Time point meaning: cycle 4 day 1 (C4D1), after less than 7 weeks of nivolumab. The patients all showed relapse after autologous stem cell transplantation, while their brentuximab vedotin exposure varied. Negative selection with magnetic separation was used to purify CD4+ T cells from thawed PBMCs. The chain couples TRBV10-3 to TRBJ1-5; D unresolved. This clonotype originated in a human donor with classical Hodgkin lymphoma. Specimen: CD4+ T cells from blood, collected before the fourth cycle of nivolumab. CDR3 DNA: TGTGCCATCAGTGGCGACCCCACTTCTAATCAGCCCCAGCATTTT. It codes for CAISGDPTSNQPQHF.